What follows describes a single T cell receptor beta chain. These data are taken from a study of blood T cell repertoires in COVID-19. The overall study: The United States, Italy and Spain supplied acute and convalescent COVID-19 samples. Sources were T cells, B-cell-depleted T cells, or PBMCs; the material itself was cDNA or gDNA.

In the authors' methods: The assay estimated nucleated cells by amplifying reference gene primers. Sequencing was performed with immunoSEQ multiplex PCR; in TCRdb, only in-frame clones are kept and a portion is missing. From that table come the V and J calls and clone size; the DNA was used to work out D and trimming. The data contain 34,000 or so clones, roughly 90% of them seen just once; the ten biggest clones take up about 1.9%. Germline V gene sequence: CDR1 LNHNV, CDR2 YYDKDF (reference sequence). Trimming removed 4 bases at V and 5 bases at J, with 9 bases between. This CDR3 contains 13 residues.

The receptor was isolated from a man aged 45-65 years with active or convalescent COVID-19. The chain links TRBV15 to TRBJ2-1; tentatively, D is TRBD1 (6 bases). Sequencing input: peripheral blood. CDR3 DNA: TGTGCCACCAGCACCGACAGGAACAATGAGCAGTTCTTC. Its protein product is CATSTDRNNEQFF.